This TCR beta chain was sequenced during a study of blood T cell repertoires in COVID-19 (TCRdb year 2020). About the full investigation: The collaborator samples originated in the United States, Italy and Spain and spanned the acute and convalescent phases of COVID-19. Where HLA class I and class II types were available, the types were taken from metadata supplied by the sample provider, not from assay-based typing. The sample metadata nearly always contained a de-identified subject ID, COVID-19 status, age in years and sex. The samples were drawn from the first 160 participants of the ongoing ImmuneRACE study and from over 950 subjects provided by 6 global collaborators. The material from the prospective study consisted of cDNA or gDNA derived from T cells, B-cell-depleted T cells, or PBMCs. The repertoires were released in a freely available public database meant as a resource for research on the immune response to SARS-CoV-2. Deeply sampled blood TCRbeta repertoires from subjects exposed to, actively infected with, or recovered from COVID-19 were included in the dataset.

In the case of this clone: What this receptor recognizes is not known. No quality values exist for individual bases; no much larger clone is one base distant.

TCRbeta CDR3 regions were amplified from genomic DNA using the immunoSEQ Assay, a bias-controlled multiplex PCR. In the authors' own workflow: Within the assay, amplification of reference gene primers was used to estimate how many nucleated cells each sample contained. To quantify the absolute abundance of each unique TCRbeta CDR3 rearrangement, sequence reads were collapsed and filtered. For each sample, productive Simpson clonality was calculated by taking the square root of Simpson's diversity index across productive rearrangements. Imported from immuneACCESS, the table was reduced by TCRdb to in-frame sequences with V and J called. These copies leave out some clones; in studies compared against another copy, an unresolved V gene accounts for under half, and the cause of the remainder is not known. V, J and clone size reflect that table, while D and trimming were determined from the DNA. The table for this sample lists approximately 69,000 clones; over 80% of them were counted only once. The ten top clones hold about 13% of the sample.

Collaborating institutions collected whole blood in K2EDTA tubes following their own protocols. For TCRbeta analysis, collaborators shipped samples in one of three forms: frozen whole blood, isolated PBMCs, or DNA extracted from either of those sample types. V lost 5 bases and J lost 6 bases; the stretch between them is 19 bases long. CDR1 and CDR2, per the germline V gene, are SGHAT and FQNNGV. From cysteine to phenylalanine, the CDR3 is 15 amino acids long. This entry keeps only the CDR3 DNA: 45 bases, framed from base 1. What the study reported, not specific to this receptor: Clinical and demographic metadata were provided uncurated, with the amount varying by source and participant.

The sequenced sample was peripheral blood. This receptor chain uses TRBV11-2 and TRBJ1-1, and TRBD1 may be the D gene, going by 6 matching bases. The sequence came from a woman of 80 years or more with acute or convalescent COVID-19. The DNA is TGTGCCAGCAGCCTTTACTCACAGGGAGCGCCTGAAGCTTTCTTT. This translates into CASSLYSQGAPEAFF.